This TCR beta chain was obtained from a study of T cells in Graves' hyperthyroidism and ophthalmopathy. About the study: Staff took peripheral blood when the initial diagnosis was made, before any treatment began.

V lost 4 bases, J lost 0 bases, and 10 bases lay in between. There are 15 residues in the CDR3. The germline V gene has CDR1 SNHLY and CDR2 FYNNEI. This clonotype was detected only a few times. Regions amplified from RNA transcripts were the TCR beta CDR3 regions. Primed by the HTBI set, a first-round RT-PCR was run on the TCR CDR3. TCRdb called the multiplex PCR reads again in MiXCR, with one record for every CDR3 protein. Of around 360,000 distinct CDR3 sequences listed, approximately 16% are singletons. Duration under 3 months, a NOSPECS grade of at least 4, and a Clinical Activity Score of at least 3 characterized the ophthalmopathy patients.

Material: blood. This sequence joins TRBV2 and TRBJ2-1, with D unresolved. The sequence was obtained from a woman aged 55-70 years with Graves' ophthalmopathy. The CDR3 spells CASSVTQRSYNEQFF. CDR3 DNA: TGTGCCAGCAGTGTCACACAGCGCTCCTACAATGAGCAGTTCTTC.